The text below deals with one T cell receptor beta chain. The entry originates in a study of T cell responses to AZD1222 COVID-19 vaccine. This table comes from immunoSEQ multiplex PCR, and its TCRdb copy is limited to in-frame clones, with some not included. In the table there are under 200,000 clones, just over 90% of which are singletons. The germline V and J ends were trimmed by 0 bases and 5 bases, with 19 bases remaining between them. This CDR3 is 17 amino acids long. Germline CDR1 and CDR2: LGHNA and YNFKEQ. The genes are TRBV4-2 and TRBJ2-5; a possible D gene is TRBD2 (7 bases). The sample was peripheral blood, taken on day 0 of AZD1222 vaccination. This sequence originates from an adult in good health. The CDR3 spells CASSQEGSGGGPETQYF. CDR3 DNA: TGTGCCAGCAGCCAAGAGGGGAGTGGGGGGGGCCCGGAGACCCAGTACTTC.